What follows describes a single TCR beta chain. The CDR3 extends over 13 amino acids. CDR1 and CDR2 from the germline V gene are LNHDA and SQIVND (reference sequence). The junction had 5 bases not matched to a gene; V was cut back by 3 bases and J by 10 bases. The sample belongs to a study of blood T cell repertoires in COVID-19. The repertoire was sequenced with immunoSEQ multiplex PCR; TCRdb's copy has only in-frame clones and lacks some. The sample yields about 230,000 clones, 83% seen once. This TCR was sampled from an elderly man with acute or convalescent COVID-19. V usage is TRBV19 and J usage is TRBJ2-1, with TRBD1 matching over 8 bases. Sequencing was carried out using peripheral blood. CDR3 region: CASSMDRVREQFF. In nucleotides, the CDR3 is TGTGCCAGTAGTATGGACAGGGTGAGGGAGCAGTTCTTC.